These T cell receptor beta chains were read from a single sample in a study of persistence of HIV-infected CD4 T cells. Sequenced by immunoSEQ multiplex PCR; TCRdb stores in-frame clones only, minus some. There are 40,000 to 50,000 clones in the sample; around 72% occur only once, and around 2.9% lies in the top ten. These receptors have no known antigen. Specimen: CD4+ T cells sorted from PBMCs after 18-hour stimulation, collected from a patient who received antiretroviral therapy. These receptors were obtained from an adult man with HIV who was CMV-seropositive. Both conserved end residues are part of each CDR3. A D gene is named only where the DNA matches it firmly. Clone size is stated in some rows and not others, as once, few, many or a class when expanded.

V gene: TRBV7-2
clone size: -
J gene: TRBJ2-4
D gene: -
CDR3 protein: CASSPEGARQNIQYF
CDR3 DNA: TGTGCCAGCAGCCCGGAGGGGGCACGGCAAAACATTCAGTACTTC

V gene: TRBV3-1/TRBV3-2
clone size: -
J gene: TRBJ2-3
D gene: -
CDR3 protein: CASSRWLAADTQYF
CDR3 DNA: TGTGCCAGCAGCCGTTGGCTAGCTGCAGATACGCAGTATTTT

V gene: TRBV25-1
clone size: -
J gene: TRBJ2-7
D gene: -
CDR3 protein: CASSAQGYEQYF
CDR3 DNA: TGTGCCAGCAGTGCACAGGGCTACGAGCAGTACTTC

V gene: TRBV12-3/TRBV12-4
clone size: -
J gene: TRBJ2-2
D gene: -
CDR3 protein: CASSLEGGELFF
CDR3 DNA: TGTGCCAGCAGTTTGGAGGGGGGGGAGCTGTTTTTT

V gene: TRBV6-5
clone size: -
J gene: TRBJ2-1
D gene: -
CDR3 protein: CASSYRVEGMPQFF
CDR3 DNA: TGTGCCAGCAGTTACAGGGTGGAGGGGATGCCGCAGTTCTTC

V gene: TRBV6-2/TRBV6-3
clone size: few
J gene: TRBJ2-3
D gene: -
CDR3 protein: CASSARMGTDTQYF
CDR3 DNA: TGTGCCAGCAGTGCCCGTATGGGCACAGATACGCAGTATTTT

V gene: TRBV6-2/TRBV6-3
clone size: -
J gene: TRBJ1-1
D gene: -
CDR3 protein: CASSYPLRNTEAFF
CDR3 DNA: TGTGCCAGCAGTTACCCCTTAAGGAACACTGAAGCTTTCTTT

V gene: TRBV6-5
clone size: -
J gene: TRBJ2-7
D gene: TRBD1
CDR3 protein: CASSLGQIYEQYF
CDR3 DNA: TGTGCCAGCAGTTTGGGACAGATTTACGAGCAGTACTTC

V gene: TRBV6-6
clone size: -
J gene: TRBJ2-7
D gene: TRBD1
CDR3 protein: CATTAHGQGTREQYF
CDR3 DNA: TGTGCCACCACCGCACACGGACAGGGAACTCGGGAGCAGTACTTC

V gene: TRBV5-6
clone size: -
J gene: TRBJ2-7
D gene: -
CDR3 protein: CASSLPSGIQYF
CDR3 DNA: TGTGCCAGCAGCCTCCCGTCGGGGATTCAGTACTTC

V gene: TRBV7-2
clone size: -
J gene: TRBJ1-2
D gene: TRBD1
CDR3 protein: CASSLNRGPYGYTF
CDR3 DNA: TGTGCCAGCAGCTTGAACAGGGGGCCCTATGGCTACACCTTC

V gene: TRBV7-2
clone size: -
J gene: TRBJ2-1
D gene: TRBD2
CDR3 protein: CASSLGTSGGSPSYNEQFF
CDR3 DNA: TGTGCCAGCAGCTTAGGGACTAGCGGGGGGTCACCATCCTACAATGAGCAGTTCTTC

V gene: TRBV7-8
clone size: -
J gene: TRBJ1-4
D gene: TRBD1
CDR3 protein: CASSLVGRQGQLFF
CDR3 DNA: TGTGCCAGCAGCTTAGTAGGGAGACAGGGGCAACTGTTTTTT

V gene: TRBV6-1
clone size: -
J gene: TRBJ2-3
D gene: -
CDR3 protein: CASRGLTDTQYF
CDR3 DNA: TGTGCCAGCAGGGGGCTCACAGATACGCAGTATTTT

V gene: TRBV5-1
clone size: -
J gene: TRBJ1-5
D gene: -
CDR3 protein: CASSLGGYNQPQHF
CDR3 DNA: TGCGCCAGCAGCTTGGGTGGGTACAATCAGCCCCAGCATTTT

V gene: TRBV15
clone size: -
J gene: TRBJ1-2
D gene: -
CDR3 protein: CATSRDVSPLVGYTF
CDR3 DNA: TGTGCCACCAGCAGAGATGTAAGCCCTTTAGTGGGCTACACCTTC

V gene: TRBV9
clone size: few
J gene: TRBJ2-7
D gene: TRBD2
CDR3 protein: CASSVLSGGAYEQYF
CDR3 DNA: TGTGCCAGCAGCGTACTTAGCGGGGGGGCCTACGAGCAGTACTTC

V gene: TRBV27
clone size: -
J gene: TRBJ2-2
D gene: TRBD2
CDR3 protein: CASSLFGGAPGELFF
CDR3 DNA: TGTGCCAGCAGTTTATTCGGGGGGGCCCCCGGGGAGCTGTTTTTT

V gene: TRBV4-3
clone size: -
J gene: TRBJ1-1
D gene: -
CDR3 protein: CASSQELLGGEAFF
CDR3 DNA: TGCGCCAGCAGCCAAGAGCTATTGGGGGGTGAAGCTTTCTTT

V gene: TRBV7-2
clone size: -
J gene: TRBJ2-7
D gene: TRBD2
CDR3 protein: CASSTTGGAYEQYF
CDR3 DNA: TGTGCCAGCAGCACTACGGGGGGTGCATACGAGCAGTACTTC

V gene: TRBV7-2
clone size: -
J gene: TRBJ2-3
D gene: TRBD1
CDR3 protein: CASSSRQGGTDTQYF
CDR3 DNA: TGTGCCAGCAGCTCCCGACAGGGAGGCACAGATACGCAGTATTTT

V gene: TRBV2
clone size: -
J gene: TRBJ2-7
D gene: -
CDR3 protein: CASLAGLTSYEQYF
CDR3 DNA: TGTGCCAGCCTGGCAGGCCTCACCTCCTACGAGCAGTACTTC

V gene: TRBV19
clone size: -
J gene: TRBJ1-1
D gene: TRBD1
CDR3 protein: CASMGETRGLTEAFF
CDR3 DNA: TGTGCCAGTATGGGGGAGACCAGGGGGCTAACTGAAGCTTTCTTT

V gene: TRBV6-5
clone size: few
J gene: TRBJ1-1
D gene: -
CDR3 protein: CASSYSRGGSVAFF
CDR3 DNA: TGTGCCAGCAGTTACTCGAGGGGCGGTAGCGTAGCTTTCTTT

V gene: TRBV20-1
clone size: -
J gene: TRBJ1-1
D gene: -
CDR3 protein: CSANTHREAFF
CDR3 DNA: TGCAGTGCCAATACTCACAGGGAAGCTTTCTTT

V gene: TRBV30
clone size: -
J gene: TRBJ2-5
D gene: -
CDR3 protein: CAWSVQRGGGKTQYF
CDR3 DNA: TGTGCCTGGAGTGTACAGAGGGGGGGCGGGAAGACCCAGTACTTC

V gene: TRBV5-1
clone size: -
J gene: TRBJ1-3
D gene: -
CDR3 protein: CASSSRAGTSSGNTIYF
CDR3 DNA: TGCGCCAGCAGCTCCCGGGCAGGGACGAGCTCTGGAAACACCATATATTTT

V gene: TRBV19
clone size: -
J gene: TRBJ1-5
D gene: -
CDR3 protein: CASAGGGKSNQPQHF
CDR3 DNA: TGTGCCAGCGCTGGGGGGGGCAAGAGCAATCAGCCCCAGCATTTT

V gene: TRBV10-3
clone size: -
J gene: TRBJ1-1
D gene: TRBD1
CDR3 protein: CAVLQGGNTEAFF
CDR3 DNA: TGTGCCGTACTACAGGGGGGGAACACTGAAGCTTTCTTT

V gene: TRBV29-1
clone size: once
J gene: TRBJ1-1
D gene: TRBD1
CDR3 protein: CSVGQGLLAFF
CDR3 DNA: TGCAGCGTGGGACAGGGGCTCCTAGCTTTCTTT

V gene: TRBV30
clone size: -
J gene: TRBJ1-3
D gene: TRBD1
CDR3 protein: CAWRDRGPTGNTIYF
CDR3 DNA: TGTGCCTGGAGAGACAGGGGGCCAACTGGAAACACCATATATTTT

V gene: TRBV6-5
clone size: once
J gene: TRBJ2-6
D gene: -
CDR3 protein: CASSLGSGANVLTF
CDR3 DNA: TGTGCCAGCAGTTTGGGGTCTGGGGCCAACGTCCTGACTTTC

V gene: TRBV10-3
clone size: -
J gene: TRBJ1-6
D gene: TRBD1
CDR3 protein: CAISDRGRNSPLHF
CDR3 DNA: TGTGCCATCAGTGACAGGGGGCGTAACTCACCCCTCCACTTT

V gene: TRBV5-4
clone size: few
J gene: TRBJ1-1
D gene: -
CDR3 protein: CASSLGVTGTDYSAFF
CDR3 DNA: TGTGCCAGCAGCTTGGGGGTGACCGGGACGGATTATTCAGCTTTCTTT

V gene: TRBV5-4
clone size: -
J gene: TRBJ2-7
D gene: TRBD1
CDR3 protein: CASSSGRDRGLEQYF
CDR3 DNA: TGTGCCAGCAGCTCTGGCCGAGACAGGGGCCTCGAGCAGTACTTC

V gene: TRBV9
clone size: once
J gene: TRBJ2-5
D gene: -
CDR3 protein: CASSPQSYQETQYF
CDR3 DNA: TGTGCCAGCAGCCCCCAGTCCTACCAAGAGACCCAGTACTTC

V gene: TRBV7-2
clone size: few
J gene: TRBJ1-1
D gene: -
CDR3 protein: CASSLVGDQNTEAFF
CDR3 DNA: TGTGCCAGCAGCTTAGTAGGAGACCAGAACACTGAAGCTTTCTTT